Shown below are 24 T cell receptor beta chains from a single sample sequenced in a study of blood T cell repertoires in COVID-19. Profiled with immunoSEQ multiplex PCR; TCRdb holds only in-frame clones, not every one. The repertoire consists of about 150,000 clones, with approximately 87% occurring once and the leading ten covering 35% to 45%. The sample consisted of peripheral blood. The source is a human donor in a cohort sampled during active COVID-19.

This clone was recorded a few times. The genes are TRBV27 and TRBJ2-7, with D maybe TRBD2 (6 bases). The CDR3 is 15 residues long. The germline gives CDR1 MNHEY, CDR2 SMNVEV (reference sequence). Deletions cut 5 bases from V and 3 bases from J, with 17 bases between. The CDR3 spells CASSHGAGTGYEQYV. CDR3 DNA sequence: TGTGCCAGCAGTCATGGTGCGGGAACAGGCTACGAGCAGTACGTC.

The V gene is TRBV19, the J gene TRBJ1-4, with 7 bases fitting TRBD1. The CDR3 extends over 15 amino acids. V gave up 9 bases and J gave up 7 bases; unmatched junction bases: 14. Germline assignment: CDR1 LNHDA and CDR2 SQIVND (reference sequence). CDR3: CASCRKTGVGEKLFF. The CDR3 DNA reads as TGTGCCAGCTGTCGGAAAACAGGGGTCGGTGAAAAACTGTTTTTT.

V gene TRBV6-6 combines with J gene TRBJ1-2, with TRBD1 identical over 10 bases. The germline CDR1 and CDR2 sequences are MNHNY and SVGAGI (reference sequence). CDR3 length equals 16 residues. J lost 1 base, V lost 6 bases, and 8 bases had no gene match. In DNA form, the CDR3 reads TGTGCCAGCAGATTTAACCGGGACAGGGGTAACTATGGCTACACCTTC. It yields the protein CASRFNRDRGNYGYTF.

This rearrangement joins TRBV10-2 to TRBJ2-2; 15 positions match TRBD2. Germline values: CDR1 WSHSY, CDR2 SAAADI. This CDR3 is 17 amino acids long. Germline trimming cut 6 bases from V and 4 bases from J; bases unmatched to any gene: 6. The CDR3 region is CASRGLAGGSATGELFF. The CDR3 region has the DNA TGCGCCAGCAGGGGACTAGCGGGAGGTTCGGCCACCGGGGAGCTGTTTTTT.

In this sample, this clone turned up a few times. The V call is TRBV5-4, the J call TRBJ1-4; no clear D gene. V was trimmed by 1 base and J by 3 bases, leaving 7 bases between them. This CDR3 has 14 amino acids. Germline V gene lookup returns CDR1 SGHNT and CDR2 YYREEE (reference sequence). The DNA of the CDR3 is TGTGCCAGCAGCTTGCCAGGTTCTAATGAAAAACTGTTTTTT. It yields the protein CASSLPGSNEKLFF.

The gene calls are TRBV11-2 and TRBJ2-1, with 8 bases aligning to TRBD2. J gave up 5 bases and V 2 bases, and 14 bases lay outside the gene matches. The CDR3 extends over 18 amino acids. The germline CDR1 and CDR2 sequences are SGHAT and FQNNGV. CDR3 bases: TGTGCCAGCAGCTTATCAGGTTTACGGGGGGGTCCGCACAATGAGCAGTTCTTC. Encoded protein: CASSLSGLRGGPHNEQFF.

The rearrangement joins TRBV19 to TRBJ1-1, with TRBD1 matching over 9 bases. From germline, CDR1 is LNHDA and CDR2 SQIVND (reference sequence). The trim removed 8 bases at V and 6 bases at J, leaving 13 bases unmatched. The CDR3 extends over 15 amino acids. CDR3 sequence reads: CASGGRRGTGSEAFF. For the CDR3, the DNA is TGTGCCAGTGGGGGTCGAAGGGGGACAGGGTCTGAAGCTTTCTTT.

This CDR3 reads CASSQYAGDSSNQPQHF. The CDR3 DNA reads as TGCGCCAGCAGCCAATACGCAGGGGATAGTAGCAATCAGCCCCAGCATTTT. The gene calls are TRBV4-3 and TRBJ1-5; a possible D gene is TRBD1 (6 bases). The V gene's germline CDR1 is LGHNA and CDR2 YSLEER. This CDR3 is 17 amino acids long. V lost 2 bases and J lost 0, with 14 bases in between.

The V call is TRBV19, the J call TRBJ1-2; D gene uncertain. The ends were cut back, 11 bases at V and 0 bases at J, with 13 bases in the middle. In germline, CDR1 is LNHDA, CDR2 SQIVND (reference sequence). The length of the CDR3 is 13 residues. The CDR3 region is CASARASNYGYTF. In nucleotides, the CDR3 is TGTGCCTCCGCAAGAGCCTCTAACTATGGCTACACCTTC.

The rearrangement joins TRBV5-6 to TRBJ1-1; D unclear. Trimming stripped 1 base from V and 5 bases from J, with 9 bases between. Germline assignment: CDR1 SGHDT and CDR2 YYEEEE. The CDR3 has 13 amino acids. The CDR3 DNA is TGTGCCAGCAGCTTGTGGAGAGCAACTGAAGCTTTCTTT. This codes for CASSLWRATEAFF.

This clone showed up just a few times. The chain couples TRBV7-2 to TRBJ2-3; no clear D gene. The CDR3 length is 15 residues. Trimming removed 5 bases at V and 0 bases at J, with 12 bases between. Looked up from germline, CDR1 is SGHTA and CDR2 is FQGNSA. CDR3 loop: CASSADNPSTDTQYF. Written as DNA, the CDR3 is TGTGCCAGCAGCGCCGACAACCCTAGCACAGATACGCAGTATTTT.

The chain uses TRBV5-5 and TRBJ1-1; D perhaps matches TRBD1 (6 bases). In germline, CDR1 is SGHKS, CDR2 YYEKEE (reference sequence). V was pared by 0 bases and J by 1 base, with 10 bases between. The CDR3 runs to 15 residues. Written as DNA, the CDR3 is TGTGCCAGCAGCTTGGACAGGGTATGGAACACTGAAGCTTTCTTT. It encodes CASSLDRVWNTEAFF.

J is TRBJ2-2 and V is TRBV7-9; D is unresolved. This CDR3 contains 13 residues. V was shortened by 1 base and J by 4 bases, with 4 bases between the two germline ends. In germline, CDR1 is SEHNR, CDR2 FQNEAQ (reference sequence). As DNA, the CDR3 is TGTGCCAGCAGCTTAGACACCACCGGGGAGCTGTTTTTT. This codes for CASSLDTTGELFF.

The CDR3 nucleotides read TGTGCCATCGGGACAGGGGGTTCGGAGACCCAGTACTTC. It encodes CAIGTGGSETQYF. The rearrangement links TRBV3-1 (or the pseudogene TRBV3-2) to TRBJ2-5; the match to TRBD1 covers 11 bases. Germline trimming cut 10 bases from V and 5 bases from J; bases unmatched to any gene: 6. Germline loops: CDR1 LGHDT, CDR2 YNNKEL (reference sequence). This CDR3 spans 13 amino acids.

The J gene is TRBJ1-6, the V gene TRBV5-1; 8 bases match TRBD1. The germline gives CDR1 SGHRS, CDR2 YFSETQ. Trimming cost V 0 bases and J 7 bases; bases outside gene matches: 3. The CDR3 consists of 15 residues. The DNA for the CDR3 is TGCGCCAGCAGCTTGGGCGACAGGGGAAATTCACCCCTCCACTTT. Translated: CASSLGDRGNSPLHF.

The chain couples TRBV6-2 or TRBV6-3 to TRBJ1-1; maybe TRBD1 (6 bases). Germline CDR1 MNHEY, CDR2 SVGEGT. The ends were cut back, 4 bases at V and 8 bases at J, with 14 bases in the middle. This CDR3 is built from 13 residues. The CDR3 region is CASSSPGAREAFF. The CDR3 DNA reads as TGTGCCAGCAGTTCGCCAGGGGCCAGGGAAGCTTTCTTT.

As for this clone: Other DNA sequences in this specimen translate into the identical CDR3. This chain joins TRBV7-2 and TRBJ1-2; TRBD1 is a possible D gene (5 bases). This CDR3 region has 13 residues. The V gene's germline CDR1 is SGHTA and CDR2 FQGNSA. V was cut by 1 base and J by 3 bases, with 6 bases left in between. The CDR3 here is CASSLGGDYGYTF. DNA for the CDR3: TGTGCCAGCAGCTTAGGGGGGGACTATGGCTACACCTTC.

The gene calls are TRBV6-5 and TRBJ2-3; D may be TRBD2 (6 bases). This CDR3 spans 14 amino acids. V was clipped by 6 bases and J by 1 base, with 11 bases between them. Germline CDR1 reads MNHEY; CDR2 reads SVGAGI. The CDR3 spells CASRGGTRTDTQYF. Written as DNA, the CDR3 is TGTGCCAGCAGGGGGGGAACCCGCACAGATACGCAGTATTTT.

This chain uses TRBV7-9 with TRBJ2-7; a weak D match, TRBD2 (5 bases). The length of the CDR3 is 15 residues. Deletions cut 2 bases from V and 3 bases from J, with 14 bases between. In germline, CDR1 is SEHNR, CDR2 FQNEAQ (reference sequence). CDR3 coding DNA: TGTGCCAGCAGCTTATCTGTAGGGAGAAACTACGAGCAGTACTTC. Translating gives CASSLSVGRNYEQYF. The variable domain in full, completed from reference TRBV7-9 and TRBJ2-7, reads DTGVSQNPRHKITKRGQNVTFRCDPISEHNRLYWYRQTLGQGPEFLTYFQNEAQLEKSRLLSDRFSAERPKGSFSTLEIQRTEQGDSAMYLCASSLSVGRNYEQYFGPGTRLTVT.

This clone appeared once. The chain is built from TRBV2 and TRBJ2-3; 12 bases align to TRBD2. The CDR3 consists of 16 residues. From germline, CDR1 is SNHLY and CDR2 FYNNEI. V shed 8 bases and J 6 bases; nucleotides not matched to a gene: 12. The CDR3, as DNA: TGTGCCAGCGTGTCTAGCGGGGGGGCCGTGGATGATACGCAGTATTTT. It encodes CASVSSGGAVDDTQYF.

A word on this clone: Other DNA sequences of this sample code for an identical CDR3. This chain uses TRBV7-3 with TRBJ2-1; D is undetermined. V was clipped by 4 bases and J by 6 bases, with 4 bases between them. Germline V CDR1 and CDR2: SGHTA, FQGTGA. The CDR3 is 11 amino acids. CDR3 sequence (DNA): TGTGCCAGCAGCTCCGGCAATGAGCAGTTCTTC. Its translation is CASSSGNEQFF.

This chain links TRBV21-1 with TRBJ1-4; the table's D call, TRBD1, was not checked against the DNA. TRBV21-1 is a pseudogene locus. The CDR3 length is 17 residues. CDR3 in DNA: TGTGCCAGCAGCAAAGTGAAGTCTAAGGGGATACATGAAAAACTGTTTTTT. It is translated as CASSKVKSKGIHEKLFF.

The V gene is TRBV7-3, the J gene TRBJ2-6, with 9 bases identical to TRBD1. This CDR3 spans 17 amino acids. Germline values: CDR1 SGHTA, CDR2 FQGTGA. The trim removed 4 bases at V and 1 base at J, leaving 5 bases unmatched. This CDR3 is CASSSQGARSGANVLTF. CDR3 in DNA: TGTGCCAGCAGCTCACAGGGGGCGCGGTCTGGGGCCAACGTCCTGACTTTC.

The chain links TRBV6-5 to TRBJ1-5; 7 bases agree with TRBD1. The V segment lost 5 bases and the J segment 1 base; nucleotides outside the gene matches: 5. Germline-derived CDR1 and CDR2 are MNHEY and SVGAGI. The CDR3 consists of 15 residues. The CDR3 DNA reads as TGTGCCAGCAGTCCGGGACAGCTCAGCAATCAGCCCCAGCATTTT. It is translated as CASSPGQLSNQPQHF.